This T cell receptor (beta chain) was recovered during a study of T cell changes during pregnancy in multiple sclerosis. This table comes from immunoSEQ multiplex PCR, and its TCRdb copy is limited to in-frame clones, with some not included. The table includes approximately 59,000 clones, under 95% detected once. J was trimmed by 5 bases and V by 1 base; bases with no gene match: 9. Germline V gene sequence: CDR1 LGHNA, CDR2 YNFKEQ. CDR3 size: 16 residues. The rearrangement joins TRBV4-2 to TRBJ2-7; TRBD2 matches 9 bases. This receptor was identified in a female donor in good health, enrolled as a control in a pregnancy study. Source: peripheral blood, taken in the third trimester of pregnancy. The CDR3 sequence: CASSQGSLAGMDEQYF. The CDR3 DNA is TGTGCCAGCAGCCAAGGAAGTCTAGCGGGGATGGACGAGCAGTACTTC.